Listed here are 8 T cell receptor beta chains from one sample, sequenced in a study of cytomegalovirus exposure and HLA in healthy donors. PCR used 60 Vbeta primers and 13 Jbeta primers. Profiling relied on immunoSEQ multiplex PCR, and the TCRdb table lists in-frame clones only, not all of them. The specimen's table records about 100,000 clones. Material for sequencing was PBMCs. Receptor source: a man between 45 and 60 years old in good health and CMV-seronegative.

The genes are TRBV4-1 and TRBJ1-6; D call uncertain. V lost 4 bases to trimming and J lost 7 bases, with 11 bases between them. Germline V gives CDR1 MGHRA, CDR2 YSYEKL. The length of the CDR3 is 14 residues. The CDR3 sequence is CASSPDKWNSPLHF. The DNA of the CDR3 is TGCGCCAGCAGCCCCGACAAATGGAATTCACCCCTCCACTTT.

J is TRBJ1-4 and V is TRBV7-2; 8 bases align to TRBD1. The junction had 6 bases not matched to a gene; V was cut back by 8 bases and J by 4 bases. The germline V gene has CDR1 SGHTA and CDR2 FQGNSA. This CDR3 contains 14 residues. The CDR3 loop reads CASGETGVNEKLFF. The CDR3 bases are TGTGCCAGCGGCGAGACAGGGGTTAATGAAAAACTGTTTTTT.

CDR3 nucleotide sequence: TGTGCCAGCAGTGAGTTTCAAAATAATTCACCCCTCCACTTT. Translating it yields CASSEFQNNSPLHF. V usage is TRBV27 and J usage is TRBJ1-6, with D unclear. Trimming took 5 bases from V and 5 from J, leaving 10 bases between them. The length of the CDR3 is 14 residues. In germline, CDR1 is MNHEY, CDR2 SMNVEV (reference sequence).

The V call is TRBV11-3, the J call TRBJ1-1, with a tentative D call TRBD1 (5 bases). This CDR3 comprises 12 residues. Trimming stripped 0 bases from V and 11 bases from J, with 10 bases between. The germline gives CDR1 SGHNT, CDR2 YENEEA. The CDR3, as DNA: TGTGCCAGCAGCTTAGAGGGGGGTGTCGCTTTCTTT. It yields the protein CASSLEGGVAFF.

The chain has TRBV2 and TRBJ1-2, with TRBD1 matching 7 bases. The CDR3 totals 12 residues. From germline, CDR1 is SNHLY and CDR2 FYNNEI. With V trimmed by 6 bases and J by 4 bases, 2 bases remained unmatched. CDR3 loop: CASRGTVYGYTF. The CDR3, as DNA: TGTGCCAGCAGGGGGACAGTCTATGGCTACACCTTC.

CDR3 amino acids: CASNYRNTGELFF. The DNA for the CDR3 is TGTGCCAGCAATTACAGGAACACCGGGGAGCTGTTTTTT. The chain recombines TRBV2 with TRBJ2-2, with unresolved D. V lost 7 bases, J lost 1 base, and 7 bases lay in between. This CDR3 contains 13 residues. Germline CDR1 and CDR2: SNHLY and FYNNEI.

The chain joins TRBV18 to TRBJ2-7; 9 bases agree with TRBD1. J lost 6 bases, V lost 5 bases, and 8 bases had no gene match. The CDR3 extends over 14 amino acids. In germline, CDR1 is KGHSH, CDR2 LQKENI. CDR3 DNA: TGTGCCAGCTCAATACAGGGACAGGGCGGCGAGCAGTACTTC. The encoded protein is CASSIQGQGGEQYF.

Here the CDR3 reads CASSPGTSASYEQYF. CDR3 in DNA: TGTGCCAGCAGCCCCGGGACTAGCGCTTCCTACGAGCAGTACTTC. V and J are TRBV27 and TRBJ2-7, with 10 bases that match TRBD2. Germline V gene sequence: CDR1 MNHEY, CDR2 SMNVEV (reference sequence). CDR3 length: 15 residues. Trimming removed 6 bases from V and 1 base from J; junction bases left unmatched: 6.